These 30 T cell receptor beta chains were sequenced from one sample in a study of beta chain features in type 1 diabetes. No antigen is known for these receptors. Study results and limitations: Type 1 diabetes patients had TCRB CDR3s that were shorter (moderately but significantly so) in all four CD4+ subsets.

Expressed TCRB transcripts got sequenced, as all isolated RNA was reverse transcribed. TCRdb's copy holds only in-frame clones and misses some; the assay was immunoSEQ multiplex PCR. The sample yields fewer than 300,000 clones, roughly 20% seen once. Sequenced: naive CD4+ T cells from blood. These receptors were taken from a woman aged 35 to 49 with type 1 diabetes.

The chain has TRBV5-1 and TRBJ1-2, with 9 bases matching TRBD1. The CDR3 totals 16 residues. The germline gives CDR1 SGHRS, CDR2 YFSETQ. The trim removed 5 bases at V and 6 bases at J, leaving 14 bases unmatched. Here the CDR3 DNA reads TGCGCCAGCAGGATTCTCTGGACAGGGGTGAGGAATGGCTACACCTTC. Protein sequence: CASRILWTGVRNGYTF.

Comments on this clone: This same CDR3 is encoded by further DNA sequences in the sample. CDR3 nucleotide sequence: TGTGCCAGCAGCTTGACAGAGAACACTGAAGCTTTCTTT. Its translation: CASSLTENTEAFF. The chain links TRBV11-1 to TRBJ1-1, with D possibly matching TRBD1 (5 bases). Germline CDR1 is SGHAT and CDR2 is FQDESV (reference sequence). The V end lost 3 bases, the J end lost 1 base, and 6 bases lay between the germline ends. The CDR3 sequence is 13 residues long. Variable domain in full (rest from reference TRBV11-1 and TRBJ1-1): EAEVAQSPRYKITEKSQAVAFWCDPISGHATLYWYRQILGQGPELLVQFQDESVVDDSQLPKDRFSAERLKGVDSTLKIQPAELGDSAMYLCASSLTENTEAFFGQGTRLTVV.

There are a few counts of this clone. The J gene is TRBJ2-1, the V gene TRBV30, with D perhaps matching TRBD2 (6 bases). V dropped 0 bases and J dropped 0 bases, with 15 bases sitting between them. The CDR3 is 17 amino acids. CDR1 and CDR2 (germline): GTSNPN, SVGIG (reference sequence). The CDR3 loop reads CAWSVQLAPASYNEQFF. CDR3 sequence (DNA): TGTGCCTGGAGTGTACAGCTAGCGCCCGCCTCCTACAATGAGCAGTTCTTC.

This clone has just a few counts. The chain employs TRBV5-1 and TRBJ2-1; TRBD2 aligns across 8 bases. Per the germline V gene, CDR1 is SGHRS and CDR2 is YFSETQ. Trimming removed 4 bases from V and 4 bases from J; junction bases left unmatched: 1. This CDR3 region has 13 residues. CDR3 in DNA: TGCGCCAGCAGCGCGGGGGGTTACAATGAGCAGTTCTTC. Amino acid sequence: CASSAGGYNEQFF.

The gene calls are TRBV9 and TRBJ1-2; no reliable D call. From germline, CDR1 is SGDLS and CDR2 YYNGEE. Trimming removed 2 bases at V and 4 bases at J, with 9 bases between. CDR3 length: 13 residues. In DNA, the CDR3 is TGTGCCAGCAGCGTGGGAGTCACCTATGGCTACACCTTC. It specifies CASSVGVTYGYTF.

This chain connects TRBV5-1 to TRBJ2-1; 8 nucleotides agree with TRBD2. The CDR3 runs 15 residues. CDR1 is SGHRS, CDR2 YFSETQ, per germline. After removal of 7 bases from V and 0 bases from J, the junction contained 6 bases not matched to a gene. CDR3 residues: CASGGGTSSYNEQFF. The CDR3 bases are TGCGCCAGCGGGGGAGGGACTAGCTCCTACAATGAGCAGTTCTTC.

The gene calls are TRBV5-1 and TRBJ1-1; D uncertain. Trimming took 1 base from V and 1 from J, leaving 11 bases between them. Germline V gene data show CDR1 as SGHRS and CDR2 as YFSETQ. The CDR3 is 15 residues long. This CDR3 is CASSLIPGENTEAFF. The CDR3 nucleotides read TGCGCCAGCAGCTTGATTCCCGGAGAGAACACTGAAGCTTTCTTT.

This clone occurred a few times. Other DNA variants within this sample encode the same CDR3. The gene calls are TRBV7-3 and TRBJ2-5, with TRBD2 matching over 12 bases. Germline V CDR1 and CDR2: SGHTA, FQGTGA. The junction had 3 bases not matched to a gene; V was cut back by 5 bases and J by 2 bases. The CDR3 sequence is 15 residues long. Written as DNA, the CDR3 is TGTGCCAGCAGCCCAGGACTAGCGGGGCAAGAGACCCAGTACTTC. It encodes CASSPGLAGQETQYF.

This clone was found a few times. The rearrangement links TRBV15 to TRBJ2-2, with 8 nucleotides matching TRBD1. The CDR3 has 18 residues. CDR1 and CDR2 from the germline V gene are LNHNV and YYDKDF (reference sequence). V was pared by 3 bases and J by 4 bases, with 13 bases of the junction left unmatched. In DNA form, the CDR3 reads TGTGCCACCAGCAGGGACAGGGTTCGGGAAGTGACCACCGGGGAGCTGTTTTTT. Its protein product is CATSRDRVREVTTGELFF.

This clone was detected a few times. This chain uses TRBV29-1 with TRBJ1-1; a weak D match, TRBD1 (5 bases). The germline CDR1 and CDR2 sequences are SQVTM and ANQGSEA. V was clipped by 4 bases and J by 0 bases, with 9 bases between them. The CDR3 is 13 residues long. CDR3 coding DNA: TGCAGCGTTGGCGGGGCCATGAACACTGAAGCTTTCTTT. Translation gives CSVGGAMNTEAFF.

The rearrangement joins TRBV2 to TRBJ2-1; 8 bases line up with TRBD2. The germline gives CDR1 SNHLY, CDR2 FYNNEI. J lost 5 bases, V lost 7 bases, and 10 bases had no gene match. This CDR3 is 15 amino acids long. The CDR3: CASKANAGGNNEQFF. For the CDR3, the DNA is TGTGCCAGCAAGGCCAACGCGGGGGGTAACAATGAGCAGTTCTTC.

V usage is TRBV28 and J usage is TRBJ2-1, with D possibly matching TRBD2 (5 bases). The length of the CDR3 is 11 residues. Germline assignment: CDR1 MDHEN and CDR2 SYDVKM. V was clipped by 7 bases and J by 9 bases, with 10 bases between them. The CDR3 coding sequence is TGTGCCAGCATTCAGAGCGGTGAGCAGTTCTTC. Translated: CASIQSGEQFF.

This chain connects TRBV9 to TRBJ2-1; 8 nucleotides match TRBD2. This CDR3 spans 15 amino acids. Trimming took 4 bases from V and 1 from J; bases not matched to a gene: 4. CDR1 is SGDLS, CDR2 YYNGEE, per germline. The CDR3 protein is CASSPREVSYNEQFF. For the CDR3, the DNA is TGTGCCAGCAGCCCGCGGGAGGTATCCTACAATGAGCAGTTCTTC.

The sample holds a few counts of this clone. The chain uses TRBV7-9 and TRBJ2-7, with 11 bases identical to TRBD2. Germline values: CDR1 SEHNR, CDR2 FQNEAQ (reference sequence). The CDR3 spans 15 residues. The V and J ends lost 5 bases and 0 bases, in that order; junction bases with no gene match: 3. In DNA, the CDR3 is TGTGCCAGCAGCCCGGGACTAGCGGCCTCCTACGAGCAGTACTTC. It encodes CASSPGLAASYEQYF.

This clone was observed a handful of times. This rearrangement joins TRBV5-4 to TRBJ1-6; TRBD1 might be the D (6 bases). Germline V gives CDR1 SGHNT, CDR2 YYREEE (reference sequence). The CDR3 totals 15 residues. Trimming removed 0 bases from V and 5 bases from J, with 9 bases in between. This chain's CDR3 is CASSLGTANNSPLHF. The CDR3 DNA reads TGTGCCAGCAGCTTGGGGACAGCCAATAATTCACCCCTCCACTTT. Full variable domain (missing parts from reference TRBV5-4 and TRBJ1-6): ETGVTQSPTHLIKTRGQQVTLRCSSQSGHNTVSWYQQALGQGPQFIFQYYREEENGRGNFPPRFSGLQFPNYSSELNVNALELDDSALYLCASSLGTANNSPLHFGNGTRLTVT.

V and J are TRBV4-2 and TRBJ2-1; a weak D match, TRBD2 (6 bases). The germline V and J ends were trimmed by 10 bases and 8 bases, with 24 bases remaining between them. This CDR3 region has 15 residues. The germline V gene has CDR1 LGHNA and CDR2 YNFKEQ. The CDR3 sequence: CATSAPTGAGDEQFF. The CDR3 region has the DNA TGTGCCACCTCCGCCCCTACGGGAGCCGGGGATGAGCAGTTCTTC.

This clone was observed a few times. This chain links TRBV5-6 with TRBJ1-1; TRBD1 matches 9 bases. CDR1 and CDR2 (germline): SGHDT, YYEEEE. The CDR3 contains 12 residues. After removal of 4 bases from V and 12 bases from J, the junction contained 7 bases not matched to a gene. The CDR3 region has the DNA TGTGCCAGCAGCCCGGGACAGGGAGGAACTTTCTTT. Its protein is CASSPGQGGTFF.

The rearrangement uses TRBV5-1 and TRBJ2-7, with 10 nucleotides matching TRBD1. Germline CDR1 reads SGHRS; CDR2 reads YFSETQ. Trimming cost V 7 bases and J 3 bases; bases outside gene matches: 4. The CDR3 has 13 residues. The CDR3 DNA sequence: TGCGCCAGCGGCCGGGACAGGGGCTACGAGCAGTACTTC. Translating gives CASGRDRGYEQYF.

This sequence joins TRBV30 and TRBJ1-1; 8 positions match TRBD1. Germline lookup yields CDR1 GTSNPN and CDR2 SVGIG (reference sequence). The V segment lost 8 bases and the J segment 7 bases; nucleotides outside the gene matches: 9. CDR3 length equals 12 residues. Here the CDR3 DNA reads TGTGCCATTTCCGGACAGGGAGGTGAAGCTTTCTTT. This gives the protein CAISGQGGEAFF. The entire variable domain, with the rest obtained from reference TRBV30 and TRBJ1-1, is as follows: SQTIHQWPATLVQPVGSPLSLECTVEGTSNPNLYWYRQAAGRGLQLLFYSVGIGQISSEVPQNLSASRPQDRQFILSSKKLLLSDSGFYLCAISGQGGEAFFGQGTRLTVV.

The V gene is TRBV4-2, the J gene TRBJ2-3, with D unresolved. CDR3 size: 17 residues. CDR1 is LGHNA and CDR2 is YNFKEQ in the germline V gene. Trimming left V 0 bases short and J 0 bases short, with 13 bases between. The CDR3 protein is CASSQESRASSTDTQYF. CDR3 in DNA: TGTGCCAGCAGCCAAGAATCTCGCGCCTCTAGCACAGATACGCAGTATTTT.

The gene calls are TRBV18 and TRBJ2-3; 7 nucleotides align to TRBD2. V was clipped by 2 bases and J by 3 bases; unmatched bases: 2. From germline, CDR1 is KGHSH and CDR2 LQKENI. CDR3 length equals 14 residues. CDR3 loop: CASSPGEGTDTQYF. In DNA, the CDR3 is TGTGCCAGCTCACCAGGGGAGGGAACAGATACGCAGTATTTT.

V is TRBV7-8 and J is TRBJ2-7; 9 nucleotides line up with TRBD1. Germline lookup yields CDR1 SGHVS and CDR2 FQNEAQ. The ends lost 6 bases at V and 5 bases at J; junction bases unmatched: 5. The CDR3 contains 13 residues. The CDR3 sequence is CASSRTGDHEQYF. DNA of the CDR3: TGTGCCAGCAGTAGGACAGGGGACCACGAGCAGTACTTC.

V gene TRBV2 combines with J gene TRBJ1-6, with 9 bases matching TRBD1. CDR3 length: 17 amino acids. Looked up from germline, CDR1 is SNHLY and CDR2 is FYNNEI. J gave up 4 bases and V 2 bases, and 6 bases lay outside the gene matches. The CDR3 DNA reads TGTGCCAGCAGTGAAAGCGCGGGACAGGGATATAATTCACCCCTCCACTTT. This translates into CASSESAGQGYNSPLHF.

This clone was counted only a few times. V is TRBV6-5 and J is TRBJ2-7; D is perhaps TRBD2 (5 bases). Germline CDR1 is MNHEY and CDR2 is SVGAGI. The V and J ends lost 10 bases and 0 bases respectively, with 19 bases between them. The CDR3 spans 15 residues. CDR3 protein: CATHRSVGSSYEQYF. CDR3 bases: TGTGCCACCCATCGCTCGGTGGGGAGCTCCTACGAGCAGTACTTC.

This clone was counted only a few times. This CDR3 is also generated by other DNA sequences in the sample. This chain connects TRBV29-1 to TRBJ1-2, with D possibly matching TRBD1 (5 bases). CDR3 length equals 12 residues. V was shortened by 4 bases and J by 5 bases, with 11 bases between the two germline ends. Germline CDR1 SQVTM, CDR2 ANQGSEA. CDR3: CSVGGGGYGYTF. The DNA of the CDR3 is TGCAGCGTTGGGGGGGGTGGGTATGGCTACACCTTC.

This chain joins TRBV6-5 and TRBJ1-1; D might be TRBD1 (6 bases). Trimming shortened V by 6 bases and J by 1 base, and 9 bases separated the two germline ends. The CDR3 covers 13 residues. Per germline, CDR1 MNHEY and CDR2 SVGAGI. The CDR3 nucleotides read TGTGCCAGCAGCCTGGGACAGAACACTGAAGCTTTCTTT. Amino acid sequence: CASSLGQNTEAFF.

The chain links TRBV29-1 to TRBJ1-1; D gene ambiguous. CDR1 is SQVTM, CDR2 ANQGSEA, per germline. V lost 8 bases, J lost 6 bases, and 31 bases lay in between. The CDR3 runs to 17 residues. This CDR3 reads CSSSPAAYNSLGAEAFF. The CDR3 nucleotides read TGCAGCTCCTCCCCAGCTGCATACAACTCCCTCGGGGCTGAAGCTTTCTTT.

This clone was counted between two and nine times. The rearrangement links TRBV4-3 to TRBJ1-2; maybe TRBD1 (6 bases). Trimming removed 0 bases at V and 8 bases at J, with 16 bases between. This CDR3 contains 15 residues. Germline V gene data show CDR1 as LGHNA and CDR2 as YSLEER. CDR3 DNA sequence: TGCGCCAGCAGCCAAGATGGTGGGGGGGCGCGAGGCTACACCTTC. Translating it yields CASSQDGGGARGYTF.

The rearrangement uses TRBV7-2 and TRBJ1-1; 7 bases agree with TRBD1. Unmatched junction bases numbered 11, after V lost 5 bases and J lost 2 bases. CDR3 length: 16 amino acids. The V gene's germline CDR1 is SGHTA and CDR2 FQGNSA. In DNA form, the CDR3 reads TGTGCCAGCAGCCCCCGGCCAGGGGGAACTAACACTGAAGCTTTCTTT. This codes for CASSPRPGGTNTEAFF. Full variable domain (rest looked up from reference TRBV7-2 and TRBJ1-1): GAGVSQSPSNKVTEKGKDVELRCDPISGHTALYWYRQSLGQGLEFLIYFQGNSAPDKSGLPSDRFSAERTGGSVSTLTIQRTQQEDSAVYLCASSPRPGGTNTEAFFGQGTRLTVV.

This clone was observed a few times. The V gene is TRBV9, the J gene TRBJ2-1; D unresolved. The germline gives CDR1 SGDLS, CDR2 YYNGEE. V lost 4 bases to trimming and J lost 10 bases, with 9 bases between them. The CDR3 loop spans 11 amino acids. The CDR3 loop is CASSSQAEQFF. The CDR3 nucleotides are TGTGCCAGCAGCTCGCAGGCGGAGCAGTTCTTC. The full variable domain, completed using reference TRBV9 and TRBJ2-1, is DSGVTQTPKHLITATGQRVTLRCSPRSGDLSVYWYQQSLDQGLQFLIQYYNGEERAKGNILERFSAQQFPDLHSELNLSSLELGDSALYFCASSSQAEQFFGPGTRLTVL.